This T cell receptor beta chain is from a study of OX40 agonist ivuxolimab in advanced cancers. Study-wide results and caveats: Researchers did not determine the expanded peripheral T cells' antigen specificity. At 0.1 to 3.0 mg/kg, clonal expansion of CD4+ and CD8+ blood T cells had occurred by week 6.

As regards this clone: What it recognizes is unknown.

Here immunoSEQ multiplex PCR was the method, and the copy in TCRdb shows in-frame clones only, minus some. The sample includes about 46,000 clones, 88% seen only once; the top ten take roughly 56%. The germline gives CDR1 SGDLS, CDR2 YYNGEE. This CDR3 comprises 13 residues. Trimming left V 0 bases short and J 3 bases short, with 7 bases between. This TCR came from an adult with an advanced solid tumor such as melanoma, head and neck, liver or kidney cancer. The sequences come from CD4+ or CD8+ T cells sorted from blood, collected in a trial of the OX40 agonist ivuxolimab. The J gene is TRBJ2-7, the V gene TRBV9, with D maybe TRBD1 (5 bases). The CDR3: CASSVGQSYEQYF. DNA for the CDR3: TGTGCCAGCAGCGTAGGACAGAGCTACGAGCAGTACTTC.